Presented here are 13 T cell receptor beta chains from one specimen sequenced in a study of cytomegalovirus exposure and HLA in healthy donors. PCR used 60 Vbeta primers and 13 Jbeta primers. Method: immunoSEQ multiplex PCR; TCRdb's copy keeps in-frame clones and lacks some. The sample lists about 130,000 clones; approximately 80% were seen once. Input material: PBMCs. Every receptor here comes from a woman between 40 and 55 years old in good health and CMV-seronegative.

The chain links TRBV5-5 to TRBJ1-2, with a weak D call TRBD1 (6 bases). V gave up 1 base and J gave up 2 bases, with 9 bases separating them. The CDR3 contains 14 residues. Germline V lookup: CDR1 SGHKS, CDR2 YYEKEE (reference sequence). In nucleotides, the CDR3 is TGTGCCAGCAGCTTGATTACAGGGAACTATGGCTACACCTTC. This encodes CASSLITGNYGYTF.

CDR3 amino acids: CASSAEAYGYTF. CDR3 DNA sequence: TGTGCCAGCAGCGCCGAAGCTTATGGCTACACCTTC. The V call is TRBV9, the J call TRBJ1-2; D is unclear. Trimming removed 3 bases from V and 5 bases from J, with 8 bases in between. The germline V gene encodes CDR1 SGDLS and CDR2 YYNGEE. The CDR3 is 12 residues long.

The V gene is TRBV5-6, the J gene TRBJ2-7; 7 nucleotides agree with TRBD1. Germline V gives CDR1 SGHDT, CDR2 YYEEEE. J gave up 5 bases and V 4 bases, and 6 bases lay outside the gene matches. This CDR3 contains 13 residues. In DNA form, the CDR3 reads TGTGCCAGCAGCCCCCGCAGGGGGAACGAGCAGTACTTC. It codes for CASSPRRGNEQYF.

This clone was seen a handful of times. The chain links TRBV4-1 to TRBJ1-2, with 8 bases aligning to TRBD1. The CDR3 has 16 residues. Germline CDR1 MGHRA, CDR2 YSYEKL. Trimming cost V 0 bases and J 5 bases; bases outside gene matches: 8. The DNA of the CDR3 is TGCGCCAGCAGCCAAGATGTCACAGGGGGAAGGTATGGCTACACCTTC. This encodes CASSQDVTGGRYGYTF.

V gene TRBV7-6 combines with J gene TRBJ2-2; possibly TRBD2 for D (5 bases). Germline V gene data show CDR1 as SGHVS and CDR2 as FNYEAQ. V lost 6 bases to trimming and J lost 1 base, with 12 bases between them. The CDR3 is made up of 15 amino acids. In DNA form, the CDR3 reads TGTGCCAGCAGGTTTCTACTAGAGAACACCGGGGAGCTGTTTTTT. This codes for CASRFLLENTGELFF.

V and J are TRBV5-1 and TRBJ1-3, with D uncertain. CDR3 length equals 15 residues. The germline V gene has CDR1 SGHRS and CDR2 YFSETQ. V lost 0 bases and J lost 1, with 8 bases in between. CDR3 bases: TGCGCCAGCAGCTTGGCCTGGGAGTCTGGAAACACCATATATTTT. Protein: CASSLAWESGNTIYF.

The V call is TRBV27, the J call TRBJ2-7; 7 positions agree with TRBD1. The CDR3 runs 16 residues. J was trimmed by 0 bases and V by 2 bases; bases with no gene match: 7. Germline V lookup: CDR1 MNHEY, CDR2 SMNVEV (reference sequence). CDR3: CASSLSVGQASYEQYF. In DNA, the CDR3 is TGTGCCAGCAGTTTAAGCGTCGGACAGGCCTCCTACGAGCAGTACTTC.

This chain joins TRBV5-1 and TRBJ2-7, with D maybe TRBD1 (6 bases). Trimming pared 4 bases from V and 7 bases from J, leaving 12 bases between. The CDR3 contains 12 residues. Germline CDR1 and CDR2: SGHRS and YFSETQ. CDR3 sequence: CASSPGHFEQYF. CDR3 DNA: TGCGCCAGCAGCCCGGGACATTTTGAGCAGTACTTC.

This clone has only a few counts. V is TRBV19 and J is TRBJ1-2; tentatively, D is TRBD1 (5 bases). Trimming removed 0 bases from V and 6 bases from J, with 20 bases in between. This CDR3 is 17 amino acids long. From germline, CDR1 is LNHDA and CDR2 SQIVND (reference sequence). For the CDR3, the DNA is TGTGCCAGTAGTATAGATCCCCCCGACGGGGGTGGGGATGGCTACACCTTC. Residues: CASSIDPPDGGGDGYTF.

This chain uses TRBV19 with TRBJ1-2; D unclear. The ends were cut back, 8 bases at V and 0 bases at J, with 10 bases in the middle. The germline V gene encodes CDR1 LNHDA and CDR2 SQIVND (reference sequence). The CDR3 extends over 13 amino acids. The CDR3 sequence is CASETRSNYGYTF. As DNA, the CDR3 is TGTGCCAGTGAGACAAGATCTAACTATGGCTACACCTTC.

The chain combines TRBV19 with TRBJ1-2; D might be TRBD1 (6 bases). V was trimmed by 5 bases and J by 1 base, leaving 11 bases between them. Germline V gene sequence: CDR1 LNHDA, CDR2 SQIVND (reference sequence). The CDR3 spans 14 residues. The CDR3 sequence: CASSYREINYGYTF. The DNA for the CDR3 is TGTGCCAGTAGTTACAGGGAAATTAACTATGGCTACACCTTC. Full variable domain (rest looked up from reference TRBV19 and TRBJ1-2): DGGITQSPKYLFRKEGQNVTLSCEQNLNHDAMYWYRQDPGQGLRLIYYSQIVNDFQKGDIAEGYSVSREKKESFPLTVTSAQKNPTAFYLCASSYREINYGYTFGSGTRLTVV.

The chain is built from TRBV4-2 and TRBJ2-3, with 13 bases that match TRBD2. The length of the CDR3 is 16 residues. CDR1 and CDR2 (germline): LGHNA, YNFKEQ. Trimming cost V 3 bases and J 4 bases; bases outside gene matches: 4. CDR3 amino acids: CASSQEGTSGADTQYF. The DNA for the CDR3 is TGTGCCAGCAGCCAGGAGGGGACTAGCGGGGCAGATACGCAGTATTTT.

This chain uses TRBV18 with TRBJ1-2; D call uncertain. The germline gives CDR1 KGHSH, CDR2 LQKENI. This CDR3 comprises 12 residues. Trimming removed 5 bases from V and 8 bases from J, with 12 bases in between. The CDR3 region has the DNA TGTGCCAGCTCAGCTCCCCAGGAAGGCTACACCTTC. Translated, it gives CASSAPQEGYTF.